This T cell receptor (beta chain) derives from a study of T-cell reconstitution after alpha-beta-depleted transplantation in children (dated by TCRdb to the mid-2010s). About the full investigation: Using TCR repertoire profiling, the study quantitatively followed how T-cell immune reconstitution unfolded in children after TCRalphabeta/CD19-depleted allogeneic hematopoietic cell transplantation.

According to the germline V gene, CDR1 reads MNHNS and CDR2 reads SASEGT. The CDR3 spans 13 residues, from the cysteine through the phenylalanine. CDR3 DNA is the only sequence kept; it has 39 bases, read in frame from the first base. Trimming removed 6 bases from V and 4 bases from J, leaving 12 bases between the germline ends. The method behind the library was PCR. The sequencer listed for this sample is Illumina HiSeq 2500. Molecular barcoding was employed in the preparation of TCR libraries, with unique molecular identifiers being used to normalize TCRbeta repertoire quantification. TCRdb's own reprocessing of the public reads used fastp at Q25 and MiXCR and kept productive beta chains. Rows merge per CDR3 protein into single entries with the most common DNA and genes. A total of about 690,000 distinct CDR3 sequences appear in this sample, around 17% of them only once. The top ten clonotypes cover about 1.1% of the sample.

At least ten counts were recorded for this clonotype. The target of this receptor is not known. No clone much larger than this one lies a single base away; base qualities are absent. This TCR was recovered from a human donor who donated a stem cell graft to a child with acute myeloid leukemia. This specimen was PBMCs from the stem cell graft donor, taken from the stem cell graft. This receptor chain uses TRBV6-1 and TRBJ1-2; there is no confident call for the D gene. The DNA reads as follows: TGTGCCAGCAGGACTAACTGGGGCTATGGCTACACCTTC. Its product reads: CASRTNWGYGYTF.